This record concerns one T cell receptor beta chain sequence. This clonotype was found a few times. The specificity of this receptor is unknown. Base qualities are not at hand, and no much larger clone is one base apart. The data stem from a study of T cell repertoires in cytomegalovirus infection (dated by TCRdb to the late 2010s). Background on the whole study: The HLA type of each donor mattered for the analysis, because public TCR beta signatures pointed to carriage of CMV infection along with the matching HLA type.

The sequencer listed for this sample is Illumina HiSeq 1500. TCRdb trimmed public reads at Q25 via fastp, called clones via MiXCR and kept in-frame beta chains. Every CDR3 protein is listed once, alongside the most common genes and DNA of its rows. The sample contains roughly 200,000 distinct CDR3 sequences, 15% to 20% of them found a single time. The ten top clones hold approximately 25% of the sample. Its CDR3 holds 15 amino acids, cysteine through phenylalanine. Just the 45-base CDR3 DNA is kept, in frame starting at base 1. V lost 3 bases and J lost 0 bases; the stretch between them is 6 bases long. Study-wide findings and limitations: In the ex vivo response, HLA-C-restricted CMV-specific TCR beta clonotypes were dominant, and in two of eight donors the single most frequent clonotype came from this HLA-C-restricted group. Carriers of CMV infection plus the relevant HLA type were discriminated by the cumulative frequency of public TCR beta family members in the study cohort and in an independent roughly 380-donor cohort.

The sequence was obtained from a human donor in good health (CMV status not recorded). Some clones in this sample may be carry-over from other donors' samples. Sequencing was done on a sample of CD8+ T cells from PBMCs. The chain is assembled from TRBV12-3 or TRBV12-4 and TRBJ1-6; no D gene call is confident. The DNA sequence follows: TGTGCCAGCAGTTTTGGCCGCTCCTATAATTCACCCCTCCACTTT. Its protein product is CASSFGRSYNSPLHF.